This T cell receptor (beta chain) was observed in a study of cytomegalovirus exposure and HLA in healthy donors. PCR involved 60 Vbeta and 13 Jbeta primers. Generated by immunoSEQ multiplex PCR, the TCRdb table keeps only in-frame clones and is missing some. The table shows 150,000 to 200,000 clones, with more than 85% occurring only once. Sequencing input: PBMCs. This clonotype originated in a woman between 18 and 29 years old in good health and CMV-seronegative.

The CDR3 loop is CSARREGYTF. In DNA form, the CDR3 reads TGCAGTGCTAGACGAGAGGGCTACACCTTC. The chain recombines TRBV20-1 with TRBJ1-2, with D unclear. V dropped 2 bases and J dropped 8 bases, with 6 bases sitting between them. The CDR3 has 10 residues. Looked up from germline, CDR1 is DFQATT and CDR2 is SNEGSKA (reference sequence).